This T cell receptor (beta chain) originates from a study of T cell repertoires in cytomegalovirus infection. V lost 5 bases, J lost 5 bases, and 16 bases lay in between. CDR1 SGHTA and CDR2 FQGTGA come from the germline V gene. CDR3 length: 15 amino acids. TCRdb re-called the reads with MiXCR, one entry per CDR3 protein. The data contain 300,000 or so distinct CDR3 sequences, roughly a quarter of them singletons. This clonotype originated in a human donor in good health (CMV status not recorded). Some clones in this sample may be carry-over from other donors' samples. The chain joins TRBV7-3 to TRBJ2-1; D is perhaps TRBD1 (6 bases). The sample taken for sequencing was PBMCs. CDR3 amino acids: CASSPQWTANNEQFF. CDR3 in DNA: TGTGCCAGCAGCCCCCAGTGGACAGCTAACAATGAGCAGTTCTTC.